This T cell receptor (beta chain) was captured by sequencing in a study of T-cell reconstitution after alpha-beta-depleted transplantation in children. Trimming took 0 bases from V and 4 from J; bases not matched to a gene: 16. The CDR3 extends over 19 amino acids. Germline CDR1 SGHTA, CDR2 FQGNSA. This clonotype was found a few times. Its antigen is undetermined. General study points: It was newly produced T cells that mostly accounted for T-cell counts and diversity one year after transplant. After transplant, at about two months, alpha-beta T cells were reportedly derived from several hundred expanded graft clones. Surviving recipient T cells and intrathymic progenitors accounted for some patients' high TCRbeta diversity at day 60.

The TCRbeta library incorporated unique molecular identifiers. TCRdb called the PCR reads again in MiXCR, with one record for every CDR3 protein. In the table there are hundreds of thousands of distinct CDR3 sequences, just over 7.5% of which are singletons. The receptor's source is a female patient between 2 and 10 years old who had a stem cell transplant for Fanconi anemia, so the T cells may come from the graft donor. The rearrangement uses TRBV7-2 and TRBJ2-7; 9 nucleotides agree with TRBD2. This specimen was peripheral blood, taken 360 days after TCRalphabeta/CD19-depleted stem cell transplant. The DNA of the CDR3 is TGTGCCAGCAGCTTAGCTCGTTGGGGGCGCGGGGGGGAAGTTTACGAGCAGTACTTC. It specifies CASSLARWGRGGEVYEQYF. Full variable domain (missing parts from reference TRBV7-2 and TRBJ2-7): GAGVSQSPSNKVTEKGKDVELRCDPISGHTALYWYRQSLGQGLEFLIYFQGNSAPDKSGLPSDRFSAERTGGSVSTLTIQRTQQEDSAVYLCASSLARWGRGGEVYEQYFGPGTRLTVT.